These 26 T cell receptor beta chains came from one sample sequenced in a study of PD-1 blockade in classical Hodgkin lymphoma. The protocol was immunoSEQ multiplex PCR, while the TCRdb copy is restricted to in-frame clones and leaves out a portion. This table has about 58,000 clones, approximately 90% appearing once. Exposure to brentuximab vedotin varied, and each patient had relapsed following autologous stem cell transplantation. The sequencing here drew on peripheral blood mononuclear cells (PBMCs), taken before the second cycle of nivolumab. The receptors were sampled from a human donor with classical Hodgkin lymphoma.

This clone qualifies as medium-sized. The V call is TRBV28, the J call TRBJ1-6, with 10 bases matching TRBD1. The V gene end was trimmed by 6 bases and the J gene end by 7 bases; junction bases not matched to a gene: 15. The CDR3 has 18 residues. Germline CDR1 reads MDHEN; CDR2 reads SYDVKM. The chain's CDR3 is CASSPRSPGQGSNSPLHF. The DNA of the CDR3 is TGTGCCAGCAGCCCTAGGAGCCCGGGACAGGGGTCCAATTCACCCCTCCACTTT.

The V call is TRBV28, the J call TRBJ2-3; D perhaps matches TRBD1 (6 bases). The CDR3 has 18 residues. Germline assignment: CDR1 MDHEN and CDR2 SYDVKM. Deletions cut 2 bases from V and 3 bases from J, with 21 bases between. The CDR3 nucleotides are TGTGCCAGCAGTTTAGAGGGGGTATGGGGGCGCGGGACAGATACGCAGTATTTT. It encodes CASSLEGVWGRGTDTQYF.

The J gene is TRBJ1-6, the V gene TRBV28; TRBD1 agrees at 10 bases. The ends lost 3 bases at V and 5 bases at J; junction bases unmatched: 7. The germline CDR1 and CDR2 sequences are MDHEN and SYDVKM. The CDR3 consists of 17 residues. The CDR3 is CASSLSGQGTNNSPLHF. The DNA of the CDR3 is TGTGCCAGCAGTTTGTCGGGACAGGGGACGAATAATTCACCCCTCCACTTT. Full variable domain (remainder filled in from reference TRBV28 and TRBJ1-6): DVKVTQSSRYLVKRTGEKVFLECVQDMDHENMFWYRQDPGLGLRLIYFSYDVKMKEKGDIPEGYSVSREKKERFSLILESASTNQTSMYLCASSLSGQGTNNSPLHFGNGTRLTVT.

The chain links TRBV5-4 to TRBJ1-2; no definite D call. The CDR3 loop spans 12 amino acids. Germline CDR1 is SGHNT and CDR2 is YYREEE (reference sequence). Between the trimmed V and J ends, which lost 1 base and 8 bases, there was a span of 9 bases. CDR3 in amino acids: CASSLWWNGYTF. CDR3 nucleotides: TGTGCCAGCAGCTTGTGGTGGAACGGCTACACCTTC.

DNA for the CDR3: TGTGCCAGCAGCCAAGGACAGGGGAATCAGCCCCAGCATTTT. Its protein product is CASSQGQGNQPQHF. V gene TRBV4-2 combines with J gene TRBJ1-5, with TRBD1 identical over 8 bases. The CDR3 extends over 14 amino acids. With V trimmed by 1 base and J by 4 bases, 0 bases remained unmatched. Germline CDR1 reads LGHNA; CDR2 reads YNFKEQ.

CDR3 in DNA: TGTGCCAGCAGTTACGGGTCGGTGGGGCACACTGAAGCTTTCTTT. This translates into CASSYGSVGHTEAFF. The J gene is TRBJ1-1, the V gene TRBV6-5, with TRBD1 as a possible D gene (5 bases). The germline gives CDR1 MNHEY, CDR2 SVGAGI. The CDR3 loop spans 15 amino acids. V lost 2 bases and J 3 bases, leaving 13 bases between the germline ends.

V is TRBV9 and J is TRBJ1-5; D is unresolved. Germline CDR1 is SGDLS and CDR2 is YYNGEE. V dropped 0 bases and J dropped 7 bases, with 8 bases sitting between them. The CDR3 has 13 residues. The CDR3: CASSVVGNQPQHF. DNA for the CDR3: TGTGCCAGCAGCGTAGTGGGTAACCAGCCCCAGCATTTT.

The chain carries TRBV5-1 and TRBJ2-7, with 9 positions matching TRBD1. With 4 bases clipped from V and 6 bases from J, the junction kept 8 bases outside the gene matches. CDR1 and CDR2 (germline): SGHRS, YFSETQ. The CDR3 contains 14 residues. As DNA, the CDR3 is TGCGCCAGCAGCCCAGGGACAGGGCCCGTCGAGCAGTACTTC. Translated, it gives CASSPGTGPVEQYF.

CDR3 sequence: CASSLEGNNYGYTF. CDR3 nucleotides: TGCGCCAGCAGCTTGGAAGGGAATAACTATGGCTACACCTTC. The chain employs TRBV5-1 and TRBJ1-2; D is undetermined. Per germline, CDR1 SGHRS and CDR2 YFSETQ. This CDR3 spans 14 amino acids. Trimming removed 0 bases from V and 1 base from J, with 7 bases in between.

This chain connects TRBV7-9 to TRBJ2-7; no definite D call. Germline V gene sequence: CDR1 SEHNR, CDR2 FQNEAQ (reference sequence). V was trimmed by 0 bases and J by 6 bases, leaving 15 bases between them. The CDR3 totals 15 residues. The CDR3 DNA reads as TGTGCCAGCAGCTTAGCCACGCTAGTCCGACCCGAGCAGTACTTC. It codes for CASSLATLVRPEQYF.

V gene TRBV5-4 combines with J gene TRBJ1-1; TRBD1 might be the D (6 bases). From germline, CDR1 is SGHNT and CDR2 YYREEE (reference sequence). V was pared by 0 bases and J by 1 base, with 13 bases between. This CDR3 has 16 amino acids. The CDR3 here is CASSLAGRGSNTEAFF. The CDR3 coding sequence is TGTGCCAGCAGCTTGGCGGGCAGGGGATCGAACACTGAAGCTTTCTTT. Variable domain in full (rest from reference TRBV5-4 and TRBJ1-1): ETGVTQSPTHLIKTRGQQVTLRCSSQSGHNTVSWYQQALGQGPQFIFQYYREEENGRGNFPPRFSGLQFPNYSSELNVNALELDDSALYLCASSLAGRGSNTEAFFGQGTRLTVV.

This clone was seen only once. The rearrangement uses TRBV9 and TRBJ2-3; D gene unclear. Trimming took 4 bases from V and 5 from J, leaving 8 bases between them. Per the germline V gene, CDR1 is SGDLS and CDR2 is YYNGEE. The CDR3 runs 12 residues. The CDR3 bases are TGTGCCAGCAGCCGAGGCATAGATACGCAGTATTTT. Translating gives CASSRGIDTQYF.

Concerning this clone: Other DNA sequences in this sample translate to the same CDR3. The chain joins TRBV5-1 to TRBJ1-4; D not certain. The CDR3 extends over 14 amino acids. The V and J ends lost 2 bases and 4 bases respectively, with 9 bases between them. Germline values: CDR1 SGHRS, CDR2 YFSETQ. The CDR3 loop is CASSLGGNNEKLFF. The CDR3 coding sequence is TGCGCCAGCAGCTTAGGTGGAAATAATGAAAAACTGTTTTTT.

The CDR3 spells CASSQEISYEQYF. Written as DNA, the CDR3 is TGCGCCAGCAGCCAAGAGATATCCTACGAGCAGTACTTC. The chain recombines TRBV4-1 with TRBJ2-7; D gene uncertain. This CDR3 spans 13 amino acids. Germline lookup yields CDR1 MGHRA and CDR2 YSYEKL. Trimming left V 0 bases short and J 1 base short, with 4 bases between.

This chain links TRBV6-1 with TRBJ1-1; D possibly corresponds to TRBD1 (6 bases). V was pared by 7 bases and J by 4 bases, with 19 bases between. CDR1 is MNHNS and CDR2 is SASEGT in the germline V gene. The CDR3 is made up of 15 amino acids. CDR3 DNA: TGTGCCAGCATAATGATTACCAGGGGTTCCACTGAAGCTTTCTTT. This translates into CASIMITRGSTEAFF.

This chain's CDR3 is CASSFFHFIGYTF. In DNA, the CDR3 is TGTGCCAGCAGTTTTTTTCATTTTATAGGCTACACCTTC. This chain uses TRBV28 with TRBJ1-2; D is uncertain. The CDR3 length is 13 residues. V dropped 3 bases and J dropped 8 bases, with 13 bases sitting between them. Germline assignment: CDR1 MDHEN and CDR2 SYDVKM.

The chain couples TRBV6-5 to TRBJ1-1; 7 bases are a match to TRBD1. The CDR3 extends over 14 amino acids. Germline CDR1 reads MNHEY; CDR2 reads SVGAGI. The V segment lost 5 bases and the J segment 6 bases; nucleotides outside the gene matches: 9. CDR3: CASSETGSVPEAFF. The CDR3 DNA sequence: TGTGCCAGCAGTGAGACAGGGTCAGTGCCTGAAGCTTTCTTT.

The chain has TRBV6-4 and TRBJ1-5; 8 nucleotides match TRBD1. V lost 6 bases to trimming and J lost 2 bases; unmatched junction nucleotides: 12. The CDR3 runs 17 residues. Per germline, CDR1 MRHNA and CDR2 SNTAGT. The CDR3 spells CASRDRETGTCNQPQHF. DNA of the CDR3: TGTGCCAGCAGGGACAGGGAAACCGGGACGTGCAATCAGCCCCAGCATTTT.

The table lists this clone with a count of one. The chain has TRBV7-6 and TRBJ2-2; no clear D. This CDR3 spans 12 amino acids. Germline assignment: CDR1 SGHVS and CDR2 FNYEAQ. V was trimmed by 0 bases and J by 7 bases, leaving 3 bases between them. CDR3: CASSLALGELFF. The CDR3 region has the DNA TGTGCCAGCAGCTTAGCCCTCGGGGAGCTGTTTTTT. Variable domain in full (rest from reference TRBV7-6 and TRBJ2-2): GAGVSQSPRYKVTKRGQDVALRCDPISGHVSLYWYRQALGQGPEFLTYFNYEAQQDKSGLPNDRFSAERPEGSISTLTIQRTEQRDSAMYRCASSLALGELFFGEGSRLTVL.

V is TRBV5-1 and J is TRBJ1-1; no firm D call. Germline CDR1 SGHRS, CDR2 YFSETQ. This CDR3 region has 14 residues. Trimming cost V 4 bases and J 1 base, with 11 bases left between them. The CDR3: CASSIVAGNTEAFF. CDR3 bases: TGCGCCAGCAGCATTGTGGCGGGGAACACTGAAGCTTTCTTT.

The chain links TRBV6-1 to TRBJ1-5, with 9 bases fitting TRBD1. Trimming removed 1 base from V and 6 bases from J; junction bases left unmatched: 7. Per the germline V gene, CDR1 is MNHNS and CDR2 is SASEGT. This CDR3 has 16 amino acids. The chain's CDR3 is CASSEDWTTGGQPQHF. The DNA for the CDR3 is TGTGCCAGCAGTGAAGACTGGACGACAGGGGGTCAGCCCCAGCATTTT.

The chain couples TRBV14 to TRBJ2-3; the D gene is possibly TRBD2 (6 bases). Trimming removed 5 bases at V and 10 bases at J, with 16 bases between. This CDR3 contains 13 residues. Germline-derived CDR1 and CDR2 are SGHDN and FVKESK. CDR3 coding DNA: TGTGCCAGCAGCTCAAGTTTGGCTAGCGCGCAGTATTTT. This gives the protein CASSSSLASAQYF. The full variable domain, in which reference TRBV14 and TRBJ2-3 provide the parts outside the CDR3, is EAGVTQFPSHSVIEKGQTVTLRCDPISGHDNLYWYRRVMGKEIKFLLHFVKESKQDESGMPNNRFLAERTGGTYSTLKVQPAELEDSGVYFCASSSSLASAQYFGPGTRLTVL.

The chain couples TRBV30 to TRBJ2-6; D not resolved. Germline V lookup: CDR1 GTSNPN, CDR2 SVGIG (reference sequence). The CDR3 runs to 14 residues. Trimming took 0 bases from V and 0 from J, leaving 3 bases between them. The CDR3 sequence: CAWSVHSGANVLTF. The CDR3, as DNA: TGTGCCTGGAGTGTACACTCTGGGGCCAACGTCCTGACTTTC.

The chain has TRBV5-1 and TRBJ2-3, with TRBD2 identical over 14 bases. The CDR3 has 15 amino acids. Germline assignment: CDR1 SGHRS and CDR2 YFSETQ. Trimming at V came to 3 bases and at J to 12 bases, leaving 9 bases not matched to a gene. CDR3 bases: TGCGCCAGCAGCTCCGGGACTAGCGGGGGCCCCTTCCAGTATTTT. It encodes CASSSGTSGGPFQYF.

V is TRBV19 and J is TRBJ1-1; D is uncertain. The CDR3 runs 14 residues. Trimming left V 1 base short and J 5 bases short, with 11 bases between. Germline CDR1 and CDR2: LNHDA and SQIVND (reference sequence). The CDR3 nucleotides read TGTGCCAGTAGTATAGTTCCGGGAAGGACTGAAGCTTTCTTT. Its protein product is CASSIVPGRTEAFF. Drawing the rest from reference TRBV19 and TRBJ1-1, the complete variable domain is DGGITQSPKYLFRKEGQNVTLSCEQNLNHDAMYWYRQDPGQGLRLIYYSQIVNDFQKGDIAEGYSVSREKKESFPLTVTSAQKNPTAFYLCASSIVPGRTEAFFGQGTRLTVV.

V is TRBV11-2 and J is TRBJ1-1; D uncertain. With 5 bases removed from V and 11 bases from J, the gap between germline ends came to 18 bases. The germline V gene encodes CDR1 SGHAT and CDR2 FQNNGV. This CDR3 contains 13 residues. Written as DNA, the CDR3 is TGTGCCAGCAGCCCCGGACCTAGCACCGGGGCTTTCTTT. The encoded protein is CASSPGPSTGAFF. The variable domain in full, completed from reference TRBV11-2 and TRBJ1-1, reads EAGVAQSPRYKIIEKRQSVAFWCNPISGHATLYWYQQILGQGPKLLIQFQNNGVVDDSQLPKDRFSAERLKGVDSTLKIQPAKLEDSAVYLCASSPGPSTGAFFGQGTRLTVV.